This T cell receptor beta chain stems from a study of blood T cells in healthy people across ages (dated by TCRdb to about 2015). In the study overall: Template switching captured roughly one uniquely barcoded TCR beta cDNA molecule per two T cells in model experiments. The study measured age-related changes in TCR beta repertoire diversity using deep sequencing normalized with unique cDNA molecular identifiers. The donors were divided into four age groups: young (average around 17 years), middle-aged (about 39), aged (approximately 62) and long-lived (around 80). Donors of different ages were randomly distributed across sequencing lanes to avoid experimental bias. For two donors (one aged 18 to 30 and one aged 80 or older), the study analyzed two additional independent replicas of 1 million unique cDNA reads from the same blood draw. The investigation overall reported the following: As age increased, observed TCR beta diversity per million T cells dropped in a roughly linear way, and a significant reduction was already evident by age 40. The percentage of naive T cells measured by flow cytometry correlated strongly with observed TCR beta diversity. Conclusive comparison of naive and antigen-experienced compartments was prevented by the profiling of bulk unsorted PBMCs. Estimates of total diversity based on one million sequenced T cells were considered lower bounds and underestimates. Compared with the aged group, more naive CD4+ T cells, fewer expanded clones and increased TCR diversity were shown by the long-lived group, suggesting age selection. Because the CMV infection status of the donors was unknown, age-related changes in expanded clonotypes may potentially have been confounded.

Via the germline V gene, CDR1 is SQVTM and CDR2 ANQGSEA. V loses 7 bases of germline sequence and J loses 3 bases, and the interval between the two ends is 10 bases. From its cysteine to its phenylalanine, the CDR3 spans 12 amino acids. Of the read, only the CDR3 DNA is kept; its 36 bases are in frame from base 1. The donors were 40 or so Caucasian individuals from Russia, aged about 6 to 95 years, who were systemically healthy. Each donor gave ten milliliters of peripheral blood, collected into EDTA-treated Vacutainer tubes. PBMCs were isolated by Ficoll-Paque density-gradient centrifugation, with at least 7 million obtained per sample. Total RNA, at least 6 micrograms per sample, was extracted from PBMCs with Trizol reagent. For every donor, flow cytometry on a PBMC aliquot measured the percentage of naive CD45RAhigh/CD27high T cells. In the case of this clonotype: No cognate antigen has been identified for it. Per-base qualities were not stored, and no clone one base away is much larger.

Library generation was performed with 5' RACE. Data came from an Illumina HiSeq 2500. The second PCR ran for roughly 7 to 12 cycles and used a J-beta primer mix along with a sample-barcoded 5' primer. A unique molecular identifier was introduced onto each TCR beta cDNA molecule by a template-switch 5' adaptor carrying 12 random nucleotides. Each sample yielded at least 2.5 million CDR3-containing paired-end reads. First-strand cDNA was synthesized from all RNA with the Mint cDNA synthesis kit, primed by a TRBC-specific oligonucleotide. Following uracil-DNA glycosylase treatment, a first 18-cycle PCR with universal primers M1SS and BC2_uni_R was performed on all cDNA. As for the original processing: For normalization, 1 million high-quality reads were randomly selected from each sample, with every read carrying a distinct molecular identifier. Reads with shared molecular identifiers were discarded instead of being binned into consensus sequences. MiTCR, with a Q25 quality threshold and the strictest error-elimination algorithm, was used for CDR3 identification, clonotype clustering and error correction. A nonparametric unseen species model with Euler transformation was used to estimate a lower bound on total TCR beta diversity. The public reads were quality trimmed at Q25 with fastp and then assembled into clones with MiXCR by TCRdb, keeping productive beta chains. Each entry merges the rows of one CDR3 protein and shows their most common DNA and genes. The V and J calls come from TCRdb's annotation, not from the publication. Recorded for this sample are 650,000 to 800,000 distinct CDR3 sequences; roughly 44% of them occurred a single time. The ten biggest clones cover around 21% of the sample.

The V and J segments used are TRBV29-1 and TRBJ1-5; D gene: possibly TRBD1, on 5 matching bases. This TCR derives from a man aged 60-69 years in good health. Sequencing used blood. The nucleotide sequence is given as TGCAGCGCCAGGGTTGCCAATCAGCCCCAGCATTTT. Its amino acids are CSARVANQPQHF.